This TCR beta chain was recovered during a study of control samples from healthy donors and cancer patients. The germline V gene encodes CDR1 SGDLS and CDR2 YYNGEE. V was cut by 0 bases and J by 4 bases, with 7 bases left in between. The CDR3 loop spans 13 amino acids. Assay: immunoSEQ multiplex PCR; the TCRdb copy retains only in-frame clones and omits some. The sample records 150,000 to 200,000 clones, 90% to 95% being singletons. V gene TRBV9 combines with J gene TRBJ1-1; no definite D call. The sample comprised blood. The clonotype originates from a man younger than 40 in good health. CDR3 in amino acids: CASSVGVATEAFF. The DNA for the CDR3 is TGTGCCAGCAGCGTAGGGGTCGCCACTGAAGCTTTCTTT.